Given below is one T cell receptor beta chain in context. This sample was taken from a study of cytomegalovirus exposure and HLA in healthy donors. Amplification used 60 Vbeta primers and 13 Jbeta primers. The repertoire was sequenced with immunoSEQ multiplex PCR; TCRdb's copy has only in-frame clones and lacks some. The repertoire includes 95,000 to 110,000 clones, roughly 80% of them detected once, and approximately 2.4% sits in the top ten. Specimen: PBMCs. The TCR originated in a young man in good health and CMV-seronegative.

Written as DNA, the CDR3 is TGTGCCAGCACCCGACTTGATGAGCAGTTCTTC. It yields the protein CASTRLDEQFF. This chain links TRBV6-6 with TRBJ2-1; D is undetermined. This CDR3 has 11 residues. Germline CDR1 MNHNY, CDR2 SVGAGI (reference sequence). The V and J ends lost 7 bases and 8 bases respectively, with 9 bases between them.